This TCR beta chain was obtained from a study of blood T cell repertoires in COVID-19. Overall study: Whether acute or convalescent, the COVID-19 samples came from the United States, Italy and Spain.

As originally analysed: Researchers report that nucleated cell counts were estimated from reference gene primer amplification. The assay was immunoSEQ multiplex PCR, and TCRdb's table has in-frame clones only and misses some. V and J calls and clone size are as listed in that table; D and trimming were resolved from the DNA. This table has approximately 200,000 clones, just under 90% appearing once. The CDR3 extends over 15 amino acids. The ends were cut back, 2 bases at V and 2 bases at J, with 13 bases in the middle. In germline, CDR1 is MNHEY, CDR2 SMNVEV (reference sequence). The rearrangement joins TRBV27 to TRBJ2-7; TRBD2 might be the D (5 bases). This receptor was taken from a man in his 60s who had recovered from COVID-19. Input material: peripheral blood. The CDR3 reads CASSLGFGAAYEQYF. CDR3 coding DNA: TGTGCCAGCAGTTTAGGATTCGGAGCGGCCTACGAGCAGTACTTC.